This T cell receptor beta chain was sequenced in a study of blood T cell repertoires in COVID-19. This study enrolled people aged roughly 18 to 90 from about two dozen US geographic areas. Clinical histories supplied by participants themselves formed the basis of cohort assignment. The CDR3 is made up of 15 amino acids. Germline V lookup: CDR1 SGHDT, CDR2 YYEEEE. Trimming removed 0 bases from V and 6 bases from J, with 15 bases in between. Methods used by the authors: Amplification from reference gene primers served as the basis for estimated nucleated cell counts. TCRdb keeps only in-frame clones here, not all; method: immunoSEQ multiplex PCR. V and J calls and clone size are copied from that table; D and trimming were computed from the DNA. This table has about 430,000 clones, 88% appearing once.

The chain joins TRBV5-6 to TRBJ2-5; D might be TRBD1 (5 bases). The receptor comes from a woman aged 25 to 39 with acute COVID-19. The sequencing input was PBMCs or T cells enriched from blood (not recorded which). The CDR3 DNA sequence: TGTGCCAGCAGCTTGGGGGGCCCGGGTAGCCAGACCCAGTACTTC. Its protein product is CASSLGGPGSQTQYF.